Described below is a single T cell receptor beta chain sequence and its context. This record belongs to a study of blood T cell repertoires in COVID-19. Some clones are missing from TCRdb's copy, which holds only in-frame ones; the method was immunoSEQ multiplex PCR. The table has more than 200,000 clones, nearly 90% seen once. Germline CDR1 and CDR2: SNHLY and FYNNEI. The J segment lost 6 bases and the V segment lost 7 bases, leaving 8 bases of the junction unmatched. CDR3 length: 14 amino acids. The chain uses TRBV2 and TRBJ2-4; 8 bases map to TRBD1. The specimen was PBMCs or T cells enriched from blood (not recorded which). The clonotype originates from a woman in her twenties or thirties with acute COVID-19. The CDR3 DNA sequence: TGTGCCAGCACTCCGACAGGGGTTGGAAACATTCAGTACTTC. Translated: CASTPTGVGNIQYF.